The 27 T cell receptor beta chains reported below all come from one sample, sequenced in a study of blood T cell repertoires in COVID-19. Generated by immunoSEQ multiplex PCR, the TCRdb table keeps only in-frame clones and is missing some. The repertoire holds 76,000 or so clones, with approximately 87% as singletons. The sample taken for sequencing was peripheral blood. The receptors shown here come from an elderly man in a cohort sampled during active COVID-19.

The V and J genes are TRBV7-9 and TRBJ2-1; possibly TRBD2 for D (6 bases). Germline V lookup: CDR1 SEHNR, CDR2 FQNEAQ (reference sequence). The CDR3 has 15 residues. Trimming removed 5 bases from V and 5 bases from J, with 16 bases in between. This chain's CDR3 is CASSVPGLLNNEQFF. The DNA of the CDR3 is TGTGCCAGCAGCGTCCCGGGACTTCTTAACAATGAGCAGTTCTTC.

The chain is built from TRBV5-1 and TRBJ1-6; perhaps TRBD1 as D (6 bases). Trimming pared 2 bases from V and 7 bases from J, leaving 19 bases between. Looked up from germline, CDR1 is SGHRS and CDR2 is YFSETQ. This CDR3 spans 17 amino acids. CDR3 sequence: CASSLGPPGQTNSPLHF. CDR3 nucleotide sequence: TGCGCCAGCAGCTTAGGACCACCCGGACAGACCAATTCACCCCTCCACTTT.

CDR3 sequence reads: CASSQAVRWTQYF. The CDR3 bases are TGTGCCAGCAGCCAAGCGGTTAGATGGACGCAGTATTTT. The chain couples TRBV4-2 to TRBJ2-3, with D unresolved. This CDR3 has 13 residues. Germline V gene data show CDR1 as LGHNA and CDR2 as YNFKEQ. Between the trimmed V and J ends, which lost 1 base and 9 bases, there was a span of 11 bases.

The DNA of the CDR3 is TGTGCCAGCGTTAGTCCGAACACCGGGGAGCTGTTTTTT. This sequence encodes CASVSPNTGELFF. J is TRBJ2-2 and V is TRBV3-1 (or the pseudogene TRBV3-2), with no clear D. Looked up from germline, CDR1 is LGHDT and CDR2 is YNNKEL (reference sequence). V was cut by 8 bases and J by 0 bases, with 7 bases left in between. The CDR3 spans 13 residues.

CDR3 nucleotides: TGTGCCAGCAGCCCCGGGGGTACCGGGGAGCTGTTTTTT. Translated, it gives CASSPGGTGELFF. The rearrangement joins TRBV7-9 to TRBJ2-2, with D tentatively TRBD2 (6 bases). The CDR3 runs 13 residues. V lost 5 bases and J 5 bases, leaving 9 bases between the germline ends. The germline V gene encodes CDR1 SEHNR and CDR2 FQNEAQ (reference sequence).

The chain recombines TRBV28 with TRBJ1-5; TRBD1 aligns across 7 bases. The CDR3 contains 16 residues. Germline CDR1 reads MDHEN; CDR2 reads SYDVKM. Trimming cost V 5 bases and J 2 bases; bases outside gene matches: 9. The CDR3 sequence: CASSLLRQGRNQPQHF. In nucleotides, the CDR3 is TGTGCCAGCAGTCTCCTTCGACAGGGTCGCAATCAGCCCCAGCATTTT.

The rearrangement joins TRBV10-3 to TRBJ1-3, with D possibly being TRBD1 (5 bases). The CDR3 is 13 amino acids. Trimming removed 4 bases at V and 9 bases at J, with 13 bases between. Germline values: CDR1 ENHRY, CDR2 SYGVKD. CDR3 nucleotide sequence: TGTGCCATCAGTGGGAAGGGGCTTAGCACCATATATTTT. Translation gives CAISGKGLSTIYF.

The chain carries TRBV10-3 and TRBJ2-2; 10 bases align to TRBD1. The CDR3 runs to 15 residues. Germline assignment: CDR1 ENHRY and CDR2 SYGVKD. The V segment lost 5 bases and the J segment 2 bases; nucleotides outside the gene matches: 2. The CDR3 DNA follows: TGTGCCATCAGTTGGACAGGGGGAAACACCGGGGAGCTGTTTTTT. It translates to CAISWTGGNTGELFF.

The chain couples TRBV2 to TRBJ2-5; TRBD1 agrees at 10 bases. V trimming: 4 bases; J trimming: 1 base; junction bases outside the gene matches: 0. The CDR3 runs 14 residues. Germline V gives CDR1 SNHLY, CDR2 FYNNEI. CDR3 nucleotide sequence: TGTGCCAGCAGTGGGGACAGGGGCCAAGAGACCCAGTACTTC. This gives the protein CASSGDRGQETQYF.

The genes are TRBV11-2 and TRBJ1-4, with D tentatively TRBD1 (6 bases). The germline gives CDR1 SGHAT, CDR2 FQNNGV. Trimming shortened V by 1 base and J by 7 bases, and 16 bases separated the two germline ends. The CDR3 totals 16 residues. The CDR3 region is CASSLGKGGRSEKLFF. CDR3 bases: TGTGCCAGCAGCTTAGGGAAAGGGGGAAGGAGTGAAAAACTGTTTTTT.

The chain couples TRBV10-3 to TRBJ2-5, with TRBD1 identical over 10 bases. Germline loops: CDR1 ENHRY, CDR2 SYGVKD. The trim removed 6 bases at V and 5 bases at J, leaving 9 bases unmatched. The CDR3 consists of 15 residues. This chain's CDR3 is CAISQTGGPAETQYF. DNA for the CDR3: TGTGCCATCAGCCAGACAGGGGGCCCGGCGGAGACCCAGTACTTC.

The chain couples TRBV5-1 to TRBJ1-4; D is unresolved. Germline assignment: CDR1 SGHRS and CDR2 YFSETQ. This CDR3 contains 14 residues. Trimming cost V 0 bases and J 5 bases, with 8 bases left between them. The CDR3 spells CASSLGEKNEKLFF. The CDR3 DNA is TGCGCCAGCAGCTTGGGGGAGAAGAATGAAAAACTGTTTTTT.

V and J are TRBV3-1 (or the pseudogene TRBV3-2) and TRBJ1-1, with 9 bases lining up with TRBD1. The CDR3 runs 15 residues. The trim removed 3 bases at V and 3 bases at J, leaving 5 bases unmatched. Germline CDR1 is LGHDT and CDR2 is YNNKEL (reference sequence). In DNA form, the CDR3 reads TGTGCCAGCAGCCAGCCGGGACAGGGCGACACTGAAGCTTTCTTT. Its protein is CASSQPGQGDTEAFF.

J is TRBJ2-5 and V is TRBV7-6, with 10 positions matching TRBD2. V gave up 5 bases and J gave up 4 bases; unmatched junction bases: 10. This CDR3 contains 16 residues. Germline lookup yields CDR1 SGHVS and CDR2 FNYEAQ. The CDR3 sequence: CASSPTSGGAGETQYF. The CDR3 coding sequence is TGTGCCAGCAGCCCAACGAGCGGGGGGGCCGGAGAGACCCAGTACTTC.

The chain couples TRBV7-3 to TRBJ2-3; D gene uncertain. The CDR3 spans 14 residues. Per the germline V gene, CDR1 is SGHTA and CDR2 is FQGTGA. Trimming removed 4 bases from V and 0 bases from J, with 8 bases in between. As DNA, the CDR3 is TGTGCCAGCAGCTCCCTTTTAAGCACAGATACGCAGTATTTT. Amino acids: CASSSLLSTDTQYF.

This clone was recorded once. This chain connects TRBV19 to TRBJ2-3; 10 bases map to TRBD2. J gave up 0 bases and V 1 base, and 4 bases lay outside the gene matches. Germline assignment: CDR1 LNHDA and CDR2 SQIVND (reference sequence). The length of the CDR3 is 17 residues. CDR3 protein: CASSIGGLAESTDTQYF. In DNA, the CDR3 is TGTGCCAGTAGTATAGGAGGACTAGCGGAAAGCACAGATACGCAGTATTTT. The variable domain in full, with the rest retrieved from reference TRBV19 and TRBJ2-3, is DGGITQSPKYLFRKEGQNVTLSCEQNLNHDAMYWYRQDPGQGLRLIYYSQIVNDFQKGDIAEGYSVSREKKESFPLTVTSAQKNPTAFYLCASSIGGLAESTDTQYFGPGTRLTVL.

The gene calls are TRBV7-2 and TRBJ1-1; TRBD1 is a possible D gene (5 bases). V shed 0 bases and J shed 2 bases, with 10 bases lying between them. CDR1 is SGHTA, CDR2 FQGNSA, per germline. The CDR3 is 15 residues long. CDR3 loop: CASSLATGTNTEAFF. In DNA, the CDR3 is TGTGCCAGCAGCTTAGCAACCGGGACTAACACTGAAGCTTTCTTT.

This clone was observed a handful of times. The chain has TRBV6-6 and TRBJ1-1, with 7 bases identical to TRBD1. The CDR3 is made up of 13 amino acids. Germline values: CDR1 MNHNY, CDR2 SVGAGI (reference sequence). V shed 5 bases, J shed 1 base, and the junction held 1 base outside the gene matches. CDR3 in DNA: TGTGCCAGCAGTCGACAGGGGAACACTGAAGCTTTCTTT. It encodes CASSRQGNTEAFF.

The chain couples TRBV28 to TRBJ1-4, with 11 bases matching TRBD1. The CDR3 consists of 15 residues. The V gene end was trimmed by 5 bases and the J gene end by 6 bases; junction bases not matched to a gene: 5. Germline values: CDR1 MDHEN, CDR2 SYDVKM. The CDR3 spells CASSRTGGLYEKLFF. DNA of the CDR3: TGTGCCAGCAGTCGGACAGGGGGCTTGTATGAAAAACTGTTTTTT.

The J gene is TRBJ1-2, the V gene TRBV29-1, with D tentatively TRBD1 (5 bases). Trimming took off 5 bases at V and 1 base at J, with 11 bases between the two ends. The CDR3 sequence is 13 residues long. Germline V gene lookup returns CDR1 SQVTM and CDR2 ANQGSEA. The CDR3 nucleotides read TGCAGCGTTTCTCAGGGTCATAACTATGGCTACACCTTC. As protein: CSVSQGHNYGYTF.

V is TRBV29-1 and J is TRBJ2-1, with 9 positions matching TRBD2. V shed 2 bases and J 6 bases; nucleotides not matched to a gene: 2. Looked up from germline, CDR1 is SQVTM and CDR2 is ANQGSEA. The CDR3 runs 13 residues. CDR3 amino acids: CSVELAGLNEQFF. CDR3 in DNA: TGCAGCGTTGAACTAGCGGGGCTCAATGAGCAGTTCTTC.

The rearrangement joins TRBV5-1 to TRBJ1-2, with 9 nucleotides matching TRBD1. CDR3 length: 15 amino acids. V dropped 3 bases and J dropped 4; count of bases not matched to a gene: 7. Germline V gene lookup returns CDR1 SGHRS and CDR2 YFSETQ. In DNA form, the CDR3 reads TGCGCCAGCAGCTCCTTCACAGGGGGCATCTATGGCTACACCTTC. It translates to CASSSFTGGIYGYTF.

J is TRBJ2-5 and V is TRBV7-2, with D tentatively TRBD2 (6 bases). Per the germline V gene, CDR1 is SGHTA and CDR2 is FQGNSA. V was shortened by 1 base and J by 2 bases, with 11 bases between the two germline ends. The CDR3 is 15 amino acids. The CDR3 DNA is TGTGCCAGCAGCTTAGGGGCGGGGATACAAGAGACCCAGTACTTC. Translation gives CASSLGAGIQETQYF.

The V and J genes are TRBV29-1 and TRBJ1-6; D remains ambiguous. Germline V gives CDR1 SQVTM, CDR2 ANQGSEA. Trimming took off 7 bases at V and 0 bases at J, with 7 bases between the two ends. This CDR3 has 13 amino acids. DNA of the CDR3: TGCAGCGCCCGGGGCTCCTATAATTCACCCCTCCACTTT. It is translated as CSARGSYNSPLHF.

This sequence joins TRBV5-1 and TRBJ2-5, with D perhaps TRBD1 (6 bases). This CDR3 is built from 15 residues. Between the trimmed V and J ends, which lost 4 bases and 1 base, there was a span of 14 bases. In germline, CDR1 is SGHRS, CDR2 YFSETQ. This CDR3 reads CASSVLGGLQETQYF. The CDR3 DNA is TGCGCCAGCAGCGTCCTTGGGGGCCTCCAAGAGACCCAGTACTTC.

The chain uses TRBV7-8 and TRBJ2-3; weak D call: TRBD1 (5 bases). This CDR3 comprises 15 residues. Germline V gene data show CDR1 as SGHVS and CDR2 as FQNEAQ. The V end lost 1 base, the J end lost 3 bases, and 11 bases lay between the germline ends. The CDR3 DNA sequence: TGTGCCAGCAGCTTAGTTGGGGCGGAGACAGATACGCAGTATTTT. Translating gives CASSLVGAETDTQYF.

The DNA of the CDR3 is TGTGCCAGCAGCTTAGGGGGGCGCTTAGTTGAGACCCAGTACTTC. Protein: CASSLGGRLVETQYF. The chain has TRBV11-3 and TRBJ2-5; perhaps TRBD1 as D (6 bases). The germline CDR1 and CDR2 sequences are SGHNT and YENEEA. V dropped 1 base and J dropped 5 bases, with 14 bases sitting between them. The CDR3 extends over 15 amino acids.